The 2 T cell receptor beta chains given below trace back to one sample, sequenced in a study of molecular identifiers for immune sequencing clone quantification. TCRdb itself ran the PCR reads through MiXCR, one entry per CDR3 protein. This sample carries about 320,000 distinct CDR3 sequences, 20% to 25% of them seen once, and the ten largest clones take approximately 0.85%. Specimen: naive CD8+ T cells from blood, with Jurkat cell RNA spiked in. Subset denoted: FACS-sorted CD8+CD4-CCR7+CD45RA+ naive T cells. The receptors derive from a human donor in good health. Some libraries in this study had Jurkat cell RNA spiked in.

This clonotype was seen repeatedly, ten times or more. This sequence joins TRBV2 and TRBJ1-6, with unresolved D. Trimming removed 5 bases at V and 6 bases at J, with 14 bases between. This CDR3 has 15 residues. The V gene's germline CDR1 is SNHLY and CDR2 FYNNEI. This CDR3 is CASSNPTWVNSPLHF. CDR3 in DNA: TGTGCCAGCAGTAACCCTACCTGGGTTAATTCACCCCTCCACTTT.

This clonotype has only a few counts. The rearrangement links TRBV6-5 to TRBJ2-7, with 8 bases that match TRBD1. V lost 2 bases, J lost 5 bases, and 5 bases stayed unmatched. CDR3 length: 14 residues. Per the germline V gene, CDR1 is MNHEY and CDR2 is SVGAGI. The DNA for the CDR3 is TGTGCCAGCAGTTACGGGCAGGGGGCTCACGAGCAGTACTTC. Its protein is CASSYGQGAHEQYF.